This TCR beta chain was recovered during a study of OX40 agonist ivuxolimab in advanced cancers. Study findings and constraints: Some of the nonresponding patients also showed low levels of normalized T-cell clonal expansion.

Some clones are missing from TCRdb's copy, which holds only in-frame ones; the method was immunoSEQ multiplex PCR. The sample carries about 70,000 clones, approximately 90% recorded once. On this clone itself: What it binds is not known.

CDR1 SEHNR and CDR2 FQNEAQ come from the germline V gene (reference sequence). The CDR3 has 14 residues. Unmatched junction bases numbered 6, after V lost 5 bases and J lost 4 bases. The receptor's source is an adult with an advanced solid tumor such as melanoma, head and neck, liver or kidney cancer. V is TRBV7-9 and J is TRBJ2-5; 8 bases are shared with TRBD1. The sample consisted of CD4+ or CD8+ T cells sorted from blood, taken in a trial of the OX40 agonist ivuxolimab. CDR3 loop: CASSGQGARETQYF. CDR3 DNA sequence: TGTGCCAGCAGCGGTCAGGGGGCTAGAGAGACCCAGTACTTC.